This T cell receptor (beta chain) emerged from a study of T cell responses to AZD1222 COVID-19 vaccine. At the level of the study: Second-dose schedules of about 4 or about 12 weeks were combined. Study-wide results and limits: The breadth and depth of Spike-specific TCRs increased once two AZD1222 doses had been given. The study sampled repertoires only after the peak T cell response. Epitopes outside B.1.351 and B.1.1.7 mutated regions reportedly drew nearly half of spike TCRs.

The CDR3 is 13 residues long. The germline CDR1 and CDR2 sequences are SEHNR and FQNEAQ (reference sequence). The ends were cut back, 4 bases at V and 7 bases at J, with 10 bases in the middle. A remark on this clone: Antigen: not known.

The method was immunoSEQ multiplex PCR; TCRdb's version includes in-frame clones alone and lacks a portion of them. The sample has approximately 180,000 clones, around nine tenths seen once. The specimen was peripheral blood, collected on day 0 of AZD1222 vaccination. The chain carries TRBV7-9 and TRBJ2-2; maybe TRBD1 (5 bases). The origin of this receptor is an adult in good health. CDR3 DNA sequence: TGTGCCAGCAGCTATACAGGAGACGGGGAGCTGTTTTTT. Its protein is CASSYTGDGELFF.